One sample yielded the 8 T cell receptor beta chains listed below, sequenced in a study of monozygotic twins with inflammatory bowel disease. TCRdb re-called the 5' RACE reads and shows each CDR3 protein once, DNA omitted. The table for this sample gives some 400,000 distinct CDR3 sequences. What was sequenced was blood. Receptors were obtained from a human donor with ulcerative colitis or Crohn's disease, or a healthy co-twin of an affected twin (not recorded which).

This chain connects TRBV5-6 to TRBJ1-1. CDR1 is SGHDT, CDR2 YYEEEE, per germline. CDR3 length: 15 amino acids. The CDR3 spells CASSLFPDGNTEAFF. The whole variable domain, remainder taken from reference TRBV5-6 and TRBJ1-1, is DAGVTQSPTHLIKTRGQQVTLRCSPKSGHDTVSWYQQALGQGPQFIFQYYEEEERQRGNFPDRFSGHQFPNYSSELNVNALLLGDSALYLCASSLFPDGNTEAFFGQGTRLTVV.

The V gene is TRBV3-1, the J gene TRBJ2-7. CDR3 length: 15 amino acids. Per germline, CDR1 LGHDT and CDR2 YNNKEL (reference sequence). CDR3 amino acids: CASSQENYPTYEQYF.

The chain recombines TRBV21-1 with TRBJ2-7; absent DNA, TCRdb's TRBD1 call cannot be checked. TRBV21-1 represents a pseudogene. The CDR3 covers 16 residues. CDR3: CASSKKGIHTGEEQYF.

The chain links TRBV7-3 to TRBJ2-1; TCRdb's assignment of TRBD2 cannot be checked, as there is no DNA. There are 15 residues in the CDR3. Germline assignment: CDR1 SGHTA and CDR2 FQGTGA. The CDR3: CASSLGLAGRHEQFF.

The chain couples TRBV6-2 or TRBV6-3 to TRBJ2-1; TCRdb outputs TRBD2, but without DNA this stays unchecked. The CDR3 is made up of 17 amino acids. Germline V gene data show CDR1 as MNHEY and CDR2 as SVGEGT. The CDR3 spells CASSKRTSGSPYNEQFF.

The chain carries TRBV24-1 and TRBJ2-1; checking the TCRdb D call of TRBD1 is not possible without DNA. In germline, CDR1 is KGHDR, CDR2 SFDVKD. The CDR3 has 13 residues. The CDR3 sequence: CATSRQGKDEQFF.

The chain employs TRBV29-1 and TRBJ2-5; no DNA is available, so the TRBD1 call from TCRdb remains unchecked. Germline V gives CDR1 SQVTM, CDR2 ANQGSEA. The CDR3 runs to 12 residues. The CDR3 loop is CSVEDRVETQYF.

The chain is built from TRBV9 and TRBJ1-4; TCRdb outputs TRBD1, but without DNA this stays unchecked. Germline CDR1 is SGDLS and CDR2 is YYNGEE. The length of the CDR3 is 14 residues. The CDR3 sequence is CASSVRAGGEKLFF.